A selection of T cell receptor beta chains follows, all from one sample in a study of beta chain features in type 1 diabetes. Only in-frame clones appear in the TCRdb table, and some are missing; sequencing was by immunoSEQ multiplex PCR. The top ten clones hold 0.019% of a sample with under 450,000 clones, over 12% of them seen once. The specimen sequenced was naive CD4+ T cells from blood. The source of these receptors is a woman between 18 and 29 years old in good health. Each CDR3 is given with its conserved first and last residue. Each record gives: V gene, clone size, D gene, J gene, CDR3 DNA, CDR3 protein. The D gene is left open where the match is weak. For some rows the clone size is stated as once, few or many, or as a class when expanded; others skip it.

TRBV6-1	few	-	TRBJ1-2	TGTGCCAGCAGTGCGACAGCCTATGGCTACACCTTC	CASSATAYGYTF
TRBV28	-	TRBD1	TRBJ1-2	TGTGCCAGCAGTTTATCATCAGGGGGATATGGCTACACCTTC	CASSLSSGGYGYTF
TRBV18	few	TRBD2	TRBJ2-7	TGTGCCAGCTCACCACCAGGACTAGCGGGAGTGACCTACGAGCAGTACTTC	CASSPPGLAGVTYEQYF
TRBV19	-	TRBD2	TRBJ2-3	TGTGCCAGTAGTCCTCGGATAGCGGGGCGTCCAGTTGGGCAGTATTTT	CASSPRIAGRPVGQYF
TRBV18	few	TRBD2	TRBJ2-5	TGTGCCAGCTCACCCCAGGGACTAGTGCGAGAGACCCAGTACTTC	CASSPQGLVRETQYF
TRBV30	few	TRBD1	TRBJ1-5	TGTGCCTGGAGGACAGGGGGGCCCCAGCATTTT	CAWRTGGPQHF
TRBV6-5	few	TRBD1	TRBJ1-1	TGTGCCAGCAGTAACGACAGGGGGTTGATTGAAGCTTTCTTT	CASSNDRGLIEAFF
TRBV5-4	few	-	TRBJ2-5	TGTGCCAGCAGCTTGGGCGCGTTACGGGGAGAGACCCAGTACTTC	CASSLGALRGETQYF
TRBV6-4	-	-	TRBJ2-1	TGTGCCAGCAGTGATCTATACAATGAGCAGTTCTTC	CASSDLYNEQFF
TRBV7-2	-	TRBD2	TRBJ2-3	TGTGCCAGCAGCGGGGGACTAGCGGGAGAGGGAGATACGCAGTATTTT	CASSGGLAGEGDTQYF
TRBV30	few	-	TRBJ1-2	TGTGCCTGGAGGATAGGCGGCAGCTATGGCTACACCTTC	CAWRIGGSYGYTF
TRBV7-9	-	TRBD1	TRBJ1-1	TGTGCCAGCAGCCGGGGACAGGGGGGAGCTGAAGCTTTCTTT	CASSRGQGGAEAFF
TRBV4-3	-	-	TRBJ2-1	TGCGCCAGCAGCCAAGATATGAGCGGTGGTTTGAAGCAGTTCTTC	CASSQDMSGGLKQFF
TRBV18	few	TRBD1	TRBJ1-1	TGTGCCAGCTCACCCGTGACAGGGACCCAAAATGAAGCTTTCTTT	CASSPVTGTQNEAFF
TRBV6-6	few	-	TRBJ2-3	TGTGCCAGCGAGGGGGGGCGCATAGATACGCAGTATTTT	CASEGGRIDTQYF
TRBV28	-	TRBD1	TRBJ2-3	TGTGCCAGCAGGGTGGGACAGGGAGTGGGCACAGATACGCAGTATTTT	CASRVGQGVGTDTQYF
TRBV4-2	few	-	TRBJ2-7	TGTGCCAGCAGTGAGGGATTGGCAGACACCTCCTACGAGCAGTACTTC	CASSEGLADTSYEQYF
TRBV6-1	few	-	TRBJ1-1	TGTGCCACCGGTGACACTGAAGCTTTCTTT	CATGDTEAFF
TRBV7-2	-	-	TRBJ2-2	TGTGCCAGCAGTAGTTACACCGGGGAGCTGTTTTTT	CASSSYTGELFF
TRBV11-2	-	TRBD2	TRBJ2-7	TGTGCCAGCAGCTTGGGACTAGTGATCTACGAGCAGTACTTC	CASSLGLVIYEQYF
TRBV11-2	few	TRBD2	TRBJ2-7	TGTGCCAGCAGCTTAGGATTTAGTAGCGGGAGGGCCCTCCCATGGTACTTC	CASSLGFSSGRALPWYF
TRBV6-6	-	TRBD2	TRBJ2-7	TGTGCCAGCAAGATAACTAGCGGACCTACCTACGAGCAGTACTTC	CASKITSGPTYEQYF
TRBV5-4	-	-	TRBJ2-7	TGTGCCAGCAGCTTCCCAGGACGGGATCTTAGTGGCGAGCAGTACTTC	CASSFPGRDLSGEQYF
TRBV5-1	-	-	TRBJ2-5	TGCGCCAGCAGCTTGGAGGCAGCGTTAAAAGAGACCCAGTACTTC	CASSLEAALKETQYF
TRBV5-1	-	-	TRBJ1-2	TGCGCCAGCAGCCTACCGGGACTCAATGAGGCTGGCTACACCTTC	CASSLPGLNEAGYTF
TRBV27	-	-	TRBJ2-7	TGTGCCAGCAGTTCCTCGGACACCACCTCCTACGAGCAGTACTTC	CASSSSDTTSYEQYF
TRBV7-6	-	-	TRBJ1-2	TGTGCCAGCAGCCTAGACCGAGACTATGGCTACACCTTC	CASSLDRDYGYTF
TRBV19	few	-	TRBJ2-5	TGTGCCAGTAGTAGGTACAGGGTGGAGACCCAGTACTTC	CASSRYRVETQYF
TRBV29-1	few	-	TRBJ2-3	TGCAGCGGGGACCTGGGGGCTACAGATACGCAGTATTTT	CSGDLGATDTQYF
TRBV23-1	few	-	TRBJ1-2	TGCGCCAGCAGTCAATCGCTGGACAGAGTACGTGGCTACACCTTC	CASSQSLDRVRGYTF
TRBV5-1	-	TRBD1	TRBJ1-4	TGCGCCAGCAGCGTCTCACAGGGGCGGGAAAAACTGTTTTTT	CASSVSQGREKLFF
TRBV7-9	few	TRBD2	TRBJ2-5	TGTGCCAGCAGCTTATGGGCTAGCGGGAAACAAGAGACCCAGTACTTC	CASSLWASGKQETQYF
TRBV5-4	-	TRBD1	TRBJ2-3	TGTGCCAGCAGCCGACAGGGTGCGGGCACAGATACGCAGTATTTT	CASSRQGAGTDTQYF
TRBV7-9	-	TRBD2	TRBJ2-5	TGTGCCAGCAGCTTAGAGGGACTAGGGACGGAGACCCAGTACTTC	CASSLEGLGTETQYF
TRBV15	few	TRBD1	TRBJ2-7	TGTGCCACCAGCGGCCGACAGGGAGAAGCAACCTACGAGCAGTACTTC	CATSGRQGEATYEQYF
TRBV29-1	few	-	TRBJ2-4	TGCAGCGTCCTGATTACTAGCAAGTCCATCTTC	CSVLITSKSIF
TRBV7-2	few	TRBD2	TRBJ2-3	TGTGCCAGCAGCTTACAAGCGGGGGGATCAGATACGCAGTATTTT	CASSLQAGGSDTQYF
TRBV28	-	TRBD2	TRBJ2-7	TGTGCCAGCAGCCTAAGCGGGGACTCCTACGAGCAGTACTTC	CASSLSGDSYEQYF
TRBV7-9	few	-	TRBJ1-1	TGTGCCAGCAGCTTCCCTAACACTGAAGCTTTCTTT	CASSFPNTEAFF
TRBV29-1	-	-	TRBJ2-1	TGCAGCGTTGGACAGCGATTATCCTACAATGAGCAGTTCTTC	CSVGQRLSYNEQFF
TRBV30	-	TRBD2	TRBJ2-1	TGTGCCTGGAGTGTAAGGGGCCCGGGACTAGCGGCAAAGCAGTTCTTC	CAWSVRGPGLAAKQFF
TRBV7-2	-	TRBD1	TRBJ2-7	TGTGCCAGCACCCGACAGGGTGGATACGAGCAGTACTTC	CASTRQGGYEQYF
TRBV7-3	once	-	TRBJ1-1	TGTGCCAGCAGCGTTGGGACACCTGCTGAAGCTTTCTTT	CASSVGTPAEAFF
TRBV27	-	TRBD2	TRBJ2-5	TGTGCCAGCAGTGCGAGACTAGCGCCTCCCAGAGAGACCCAGTACTTC	CASSARLAPPRETQYF
TRBV6-5	few	-	TRBJ2-6	TGTGCCAGCAGTTACAGGGAGGTCAACGTCCTGACTTTC	CASSYREVNVLTF
TRBV30	-	TRBD1	TRBJ1-4	TGTGCCTGGTCGGAACAGGGGGAAAAACTGTTTTTT	CAWSEQGEKLFF
TRBV7-2	-	TRBD2	TRBJ2-7	TGTGCCAGCAGCGTCGCTAGCGGAGACTACGAGCAGTACTTC	CASSVASGDYEQYF
TRBV7-9	few	-	TRBJ2-5	TGTGCCAGCAGCTTACATAGCGGCCAAGAGACCCAGTACTTC	CASSLHSGQETQYF
TRBV7-9	few	-	TRBJ1-2	TGTGCCAGCAGCTTACTGCAGGGGATCGGCTATGGCTACACCTTC	CASSLLQGIGYGYTF